A selection of T cell receptor beta chains follows, all from one sample in a study of Graves' ophthalmopathy and Graves' hyperthyroidism. TCRdb reprocessed the multiplex PCR reads with MiXCR, giving one entry per CDR3 protein. This table holds almost 400,000 distinct CDR3 sequences, 15% to 20% found once. Sequencing input: peripheral blood. Every receptor here comes from a woman aged 18 to 35 with Graves' ophthalmopathy. Both conserved end residues are part of each CDR3. The D gene is left open where the match is weak. Clone size is stated in some rows and not others, as once, few, many or a class when expanded.

TRBJ1-1 | TRBV20-1 | . | many | TGCAGTGCCCTCCCGGGGGTTGACGCTGAAGCTTTCTTT | CSALPGVDAEAFF
TRBJ1-1 | TRBV29-1 | . | many | TGCAGCGGCCGGGAGGCGAACACTGAAGCTTTCTTT | CSGREANTEAFF
TRBJ1-1 | TRBV19 | TRBD1 | many | TGTGCCACCAGGACAGGTTTGAACACTGAAGCTTTCTTT | CATRTGLNTEAFF
TRBJ2-2 | TRBV6-2/TRBV6-3 | TRBD2 | many | TGTGCCAGCCGGAGTAGCGGGGACACCGGGGAGCTGTTTTTT | CASRSSGDTGELFF
TRBJ2-7 | TRBV18 | TRBD1 | few | TGTGCCAGCTCACTATATGGGGACAGTGCTTTACTATTC | CASSLYGDSALLF
TRBJ1-1 | TRBV27 | . | many | TGTGCCAGCAGCCCGCCCGTGGGGACTGAAGCTTTCTTT | CASSPPVGTEAFF
TRBJ1-6 | TRBV6-5 | . | . | TGTGCCAGCAGTCGAGATGCAAATTCACCCCTCCACTTT | CASSRDANSPLHF
TRBJ1-3 | TRBV11-2 | . | many | TGTGCCAGCAGCTTAGATTCGCTGGCCGGAAACACCATATATTTT | CASSLDSLAGNTIYF
TRBJ2-7 | TRBV29-1 | . | many | TGCAGCGTCTCATCCCGGGGACCCTTGGGCGAGCAGTACTTC | CSVSSRGPLGEQYF
TRBJ1-1 | TRBV12-3/TRBV12-4 | . | . | TGTGCCAGCAGTTTTACCCGACTTTACACTGAAGCTTTCTTT | CASSFTRLYTEAFF
TRBJ2-4 | TRBV11-2 | . | many | TGTGCCAGCAGCTTATCACTTCTGGCCAAAAACATTCAGTACTTC | CASSLSLLAKNIQYF
TRBJ1-5 | TRBV28 | TRBD1 | many | TGTGCCAGCAGTGGCGGACAGGGGCGCAATCAGCCCCAGCATTTT | CASSGGQGRNQPQHF
TRBJ2-7 | TRBV28 | . | many | TGTGCCAGCAGTTTATGGGGCCCTCCCTACGAGCAGTACTTC | CASSLWGPPYEQYF
TRBJ2-7 | TRBV6-2/TRBV6-3 | . | many | TGTGCCAGCAGTATAGGCAGGGACTACGAGCAGTACTTC | CASSIGRDYEQYF
TRBJ2-1 | TRBV7-8 | TRBD2 | once | TGTGCCAGCAGCTTTTTCGCTAGCGGACGGGTTAGTGAGCAGTTCTTC | CASSFFASGRVSEQFF
TRBJ2-4 | TRBV6-1 | . | . | TGTGCCAGTACGGCCAAAAACATTCAGTACTTC | CASTAKNIQYF
TRBJ2-7 | TRBV28 | . | many | TGTGCCAGCATCCAGGATCGGGTGAGCTCCTACGAGCAGTACTTC | CASIQDRVSSYEQYF
TRBJ2-7 | TRBV12-3/TRBV12-4 | . | few | TGTGCCAGCAGGATGGGGTCCGGGACCTCCTACGAGCAGTACTTC | CASRMGSGTSYEQYF
TRBJ1-2 | TRBV6-1 | TRBD1 | many | TGTGCCAGCAGTGGGCTTCCCAGGACAGGGGGCGACAGTGGAGGCTACACCTTC | CASSGLPRTGGDSGGYTF
TRBJ2-5 | TRBV18 | . | many | TGTGCCAGCTCACCGAGAATTTTTGACAGGCACCAAGAGACCCAGTACTTC | CASSPRIFDRHQETQYF
TRBJ1-2 | TRBV7-9 | . | many | TGTGCCAGCAGACCCCCGACAGGACGCTATGGCTACACCTTC | CASRPPTGRYGYTF
TRBJ2-7 | TRBV28 | TRBD2 | many | TGTGCCAGCAGTTCCTCTAGCGGGAGAATCTACGAGCAGTACTTC | CASSSSSGRIYEQYF
TRBJ2-2 | TRBV12-3/TRBV12-4 | . | many | TGTGCCAGCAGGGTCGCGGGGAGGAATACCGGGGAGCTGTTTTTT | CASRVAGRNTGELFF
TRBJ1-5 | TRBV6-1 | . | many | TGTGCCAGCAGTGAAAGGAGGGGTGGGGATCAGCCCCAGCATTTT | CASSERRGGDQPQHF
TRBJ2-4 | TRBV6-2/TRBV6-3 | . | many | TGTGCCAGCAGTTACCACCTCCGGCCTTTAGTCCAGTACTTC | CASSYHLRPLVQYF
TRBJ2-5 | TRBV30 | TRBD1 | many | TGTGCCTGGATGGGACAGGTCCAAGAGACCCAGTACTTC | CAWMGQVQETQYF
TRBJ1-1 | TRBV19 | . | many | TGTGCCAGCACAGGGCCTTGGGCCCTTCAGATGAACACTGAAGCTTTCTTT | CASTGPWALQMNTEAFF
TRBJ1-2 | TRBV7-2 | . | many | TGTGCCAGCAGCTTCGTGCGGGGTCAATTACACTCGCCATATAACTATGGCTACACCTTC | CASSFVRGQLHSPYNYGYTF
TRBJ2-7 | TRBV20-1 | TRBD2 | many | TGCAGTGCTAGAGGGGGTAGCGGGAGGTACCGACCCTACGAGCAGTACTTC | CSARGGSGRYRPYEQYF
TRBJ2-5 | TRBV20-1 | TRBD1 | many | TGCAGTGCTGACGACAGGGTAGAGACCCAGTACTTC | CSADDRVETQYF
TRBJ2-7 | TRBV27 | . | many | TGTGCCAGCAGTTTAATCCCCCAACAGGGTTCCCACGAGCAGTACTTC | CASSLIPQQGSHEQYF
TRBJ1-1 | TRBV2 | . | many | TGTGCCAGCAGTTTTCGCCTTACAGGGATGAACACTGAAGCTTTCTTT | CASSFRLTGMNTEAFF
TRBJ2-7 | TRBV12-3/TRBV12-4 | . | . | TGTGCCAGCAGTATTAGCACCTACGAGCAGTACTTC | CASSISTYEQYF
TRBJ1-6 | TRBV27 | . | many | TGTGCCAGCACCCCGACAGTAACCCGACCTAATTCACCCCTCCACTTT | CASTPTVTRPNSPLHF
TRBJ2-7 | TRBV7-9 | . | . | TGTGCCAGCAGCACGTGGACAGGGAGGGACGAGCAGTACTTC | CASSTWTGRDEQYF
TRBJ2-7 | TRBV27 | . | . | TGTGCCAGCAGTTTTCGCCCCGGGACTCTCTACGAGCAGTACTTC | CASSFRPGTLYEQYF
TRBJ1-3 | TRBV6-1 | . | many | TGTGCCAGCACCCCGACTGCTCTCTCTGGAAACACCATATATTTT | CASTPTALSGNTIYF
TRBJ1-2 | TRBV27 | TRBD1 | . | TGTGCCAGCACCAAAGGCAGGGGGCAAGGGTACTATGGCTACACCTTC | CASTKGRGQGYYGYTF
TRBJ1-2 | TRBV28 | . | many | TGTGCCAGCAACCTCCCGACGGGGAACTATGGCTACACCTTC | CASNLPTGNYGYTF
TRBJ2-5 | TRBV12-3/TRBV12-4 | TRBD2 | . | TGTGCCAGCAGTCCCCGCCAGCGGGGGGGAGAAGAGACCCAGTACTTC | CASSPRQRGGEETQYF
TRBJ2-5 | TRBV7-2 | . | many | TGTGCCAGCAGCCCGCCGGGAAGCGAATGGGGGACCCAGTACTTC | CASSPPGSEWGTQYF
TRBJ1-5 | TRBV20-1 | . | many | TGCAGTGCTAGACAGGGACGGGGCCAGCCCCAGCATTTT | CSARQGRGQPQHF
TRBJ1-1 | TRBV7-9 | . | many | TGTGCCAGCAGCCCGACAACCACAGGGATCACTGAAGCTTTCTTT | CASSPTTTGITEAFF
TRBJ2-7 | TRBV28 | . | . | TGTGCCAGCAGTGAGATTATTAGCTCCTACGAGCAGTACTTC | CASSEIISSYEQYF
TRBJ2-2 | TRBV6-2/TRBV6-3 | TRBD2 | . | TGTGCCAGCAGTTACGAGGGACTAGCGGGAGTGGCCGGGGAGCTGTTTTTT | CASSYEGLAGVAGELFF
TRBJ1-6 | TRBV28 | . | many | TGTGCCAGCAGTTCGATGCCGGGGAATTCACCCCTCCACTTT | CASSSMPGNSPLHF
TRBJ1-5 | TRBV20-1 | TRBD1 | many | TGCAGTGCTAGACCAGGGGGCGGCTCGATCTTTAATCAGCCCCAGCATTTT | CSARPGGGSIFNQPQHF
TRBJ2-5 | TRBV28 | . | many | TGTGCCAGCAGCGATCAAGGAGGAGGGGAGGGGGAAGAGACCCAGTACTTC | CASSDQGGGEGEETQYF
TRBJ1-1 | TRBV14 | TRBD1 | many | TGTGCCAGCAGCCGACCGGGACAGGGGTACGGCACTGAAGCTTTCTTT | CASSRPGQGYGTEAFF
TRBJ2-7 | TRBV28 | . | many | TGTGCCAGCAGTATTGCAGGGGCGCAATACGAGCAGTACTTC | CASSIAGAQYEQYF
TRBJ2-2 | TRBV6-1 | . | . | TGTGCCAGCAGCATGGGTGGGAACACCGGGGAGCTGTTTTTT | CASSMGGNTGELFF
TRBJ1-1 | TRBV4-3 | . | many | TGCGCCAGCAGCCATACAGGGATCAACACTGAAGCTTTCTTT | CASSHTGINTEAFF
TRBJ2-7 | TRBV6-5 | . | . | TGTGCCAGCAGTTACCCAGGGTCACATGAGCAGTACTTC | CASSYPGSHEQYF
TRBJ2-5 | TRBV28 | TRBD1 | once | TGTGCCAGCAGTTCAATACAGGGGCAAGAGACCCAGTACTTC | CASSSIQGQETQYF
TRBJ2-7 | TRBV11-2 | . | . | TGTGCCAGCGTCCCAAACCGACAGCCCAAGGGCTACGAGCAGTACTTC | CASVPNRQPKGYEQYF
TRBJ1-1 | TRBV20-1 | . | many | TGCAGTGCCGCAAGTACCATGAACACTGAAGCTTTCTTT | CSAASTMNTEAFF
TRBJ1-6 | TRBV27 | . | many | TGTGCCAGCAGTTTAAATAATCAGGGACGGGAAACCTCACCCCTCCACTTT | CASSLNNQGRETSPLHF
TRBJ1-2 | TRBV11-2 | . | many | TGTGCCAGCAGGACAAATTGGGCCCGGGGAGTTGCGAACTATGGCTACACCTTC | CASRTNWARGVANYGYTF
TRBJ2-7 | TRBV4-1 | TRBD1 | many | TGCGCCAGCAGCCAAGAAAGGGGGACAGGGATCCACGAGCAGTACTTC | CASSQERGTGIHEQYF